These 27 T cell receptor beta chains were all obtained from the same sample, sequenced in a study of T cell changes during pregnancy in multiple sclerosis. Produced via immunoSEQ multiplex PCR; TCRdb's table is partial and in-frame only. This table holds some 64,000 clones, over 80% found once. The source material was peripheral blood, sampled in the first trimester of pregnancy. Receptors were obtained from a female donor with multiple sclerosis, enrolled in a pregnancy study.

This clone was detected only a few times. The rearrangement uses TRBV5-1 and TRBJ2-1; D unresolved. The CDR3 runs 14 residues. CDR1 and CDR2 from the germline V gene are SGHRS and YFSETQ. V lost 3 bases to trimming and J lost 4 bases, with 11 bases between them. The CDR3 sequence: CASSYQTGYNEQFF. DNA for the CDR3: TGCGCCAGCAGCTACCAGACGGGTTACAATGAGCAGTTCTTC.

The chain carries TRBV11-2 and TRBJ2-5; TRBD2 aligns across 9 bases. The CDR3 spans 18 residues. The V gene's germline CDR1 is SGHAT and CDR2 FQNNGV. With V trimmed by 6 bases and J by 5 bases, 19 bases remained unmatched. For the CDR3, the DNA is TGTGCCAGCAGTCCCTCGGGAGTAGCGGGAGAGAAGGCGGAGACCCAGTACTTC. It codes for CASSPSGVAGEKAETQYF.

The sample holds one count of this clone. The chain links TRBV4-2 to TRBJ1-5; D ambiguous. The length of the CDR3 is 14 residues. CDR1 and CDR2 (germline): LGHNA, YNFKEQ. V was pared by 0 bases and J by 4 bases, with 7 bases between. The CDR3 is CASSQDGGNQPQHF. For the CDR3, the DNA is TGTGCCAGCAGCCAAGATGGAGGGAATCAGCCCCAGCATTTT.

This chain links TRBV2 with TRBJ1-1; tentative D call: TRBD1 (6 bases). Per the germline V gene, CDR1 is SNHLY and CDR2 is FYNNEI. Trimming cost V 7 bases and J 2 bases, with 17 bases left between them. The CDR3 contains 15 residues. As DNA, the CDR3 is TGTGCCAGCAACTTCTTTGGACAGATAAACACTGAAGCTTTCTTT. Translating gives CASNFFGQINTEAFF. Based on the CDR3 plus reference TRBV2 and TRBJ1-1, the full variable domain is EPEVTQTPSHQVTQMGQEVILRCVPISNHLYFYWYRQILGQKVEFLVSFYNNEISEKSEIFDDQFSVERPDGSNFTLKIRSTKLEDSAMYFCASNFFGQINTEAFFGQGTRLTVV.

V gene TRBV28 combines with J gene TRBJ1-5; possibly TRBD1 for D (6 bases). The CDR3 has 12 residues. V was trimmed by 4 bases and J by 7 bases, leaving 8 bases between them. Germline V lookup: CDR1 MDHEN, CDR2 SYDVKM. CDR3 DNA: TGTGCCAGCAGTTACAGGGAACAGCCCCAGCATTTT. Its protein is CASSYREQPQHF.

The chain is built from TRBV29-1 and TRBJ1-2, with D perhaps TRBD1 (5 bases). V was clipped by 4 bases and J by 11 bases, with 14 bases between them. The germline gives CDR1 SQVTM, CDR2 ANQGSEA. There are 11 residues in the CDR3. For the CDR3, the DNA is TGCAGCGTTGGTGCAGGGTACGGATACACCTTC. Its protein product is CSVGAGYGYTF.

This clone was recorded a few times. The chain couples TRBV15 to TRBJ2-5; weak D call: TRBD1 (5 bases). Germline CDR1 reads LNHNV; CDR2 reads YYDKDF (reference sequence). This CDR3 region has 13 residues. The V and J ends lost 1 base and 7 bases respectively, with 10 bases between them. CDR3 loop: CATSRGGSGTQYF. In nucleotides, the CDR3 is TGTGCCACCAGCAGAGGGGGCTCTGGGACCCAGTACTTC. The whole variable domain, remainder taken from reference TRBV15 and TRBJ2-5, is DAMVIQNPRYQVTQFGKPVTLSCSQTLNHNVMYWYQQKSSQAPKLLFHYYDKDFNNEADTPDNFQSRRPNTSFCFLDIRSPGLGDTAMYLCATSRGGSGTQYFGPGTRLLVL.

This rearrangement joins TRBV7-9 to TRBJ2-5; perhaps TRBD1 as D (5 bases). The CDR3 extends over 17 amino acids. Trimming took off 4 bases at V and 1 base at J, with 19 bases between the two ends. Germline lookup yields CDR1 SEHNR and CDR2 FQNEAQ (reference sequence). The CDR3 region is CASSSRKTATPQETQYF. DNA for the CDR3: TGTGCCAGCAGCTCTAGAAAGACAGCAACCCCCCAAGAGACCCAGTACTTC.

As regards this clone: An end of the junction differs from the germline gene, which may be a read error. CDR3 DNA: TGTGCCAGCAGCTCCAGGACAGGTCAAGTGACCCAGTACTTC. It specifies CASSSRTGQVTQYF. This chain joins TRBV7-6 and TRBJ2-5; 7 bases map to TRBD1. Looked up from germline, CDR1 is SGHVS and CDR2 is FNYEAQ. This CDR3 is 14 amino acids long.

CDR3 bases: TGTGCCAGCAGCCCTGGGACAGTGAACACTGAAGCTTTCTTT. Translated, it gives CASSPGTVNTEAFF. The J gene is TRBJ1-1, the V gene TRBV5-6, with 7 bases aligning to TRBD1. In germline, CDR1 is SGHDT, CDR2 YYEEEE. The CDR3 length is 14 residues. V lost 4 bases and J lost 0; bases outside the gene matches: 3.

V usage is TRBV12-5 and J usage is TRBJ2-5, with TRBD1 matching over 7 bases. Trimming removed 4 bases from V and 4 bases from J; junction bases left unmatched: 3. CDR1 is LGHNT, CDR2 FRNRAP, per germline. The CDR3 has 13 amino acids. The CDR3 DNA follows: TGTGCTAGTGGTTCGGGACAGCTAGAGACCCAGTACTTC. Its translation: CASGSGQLETQYF.

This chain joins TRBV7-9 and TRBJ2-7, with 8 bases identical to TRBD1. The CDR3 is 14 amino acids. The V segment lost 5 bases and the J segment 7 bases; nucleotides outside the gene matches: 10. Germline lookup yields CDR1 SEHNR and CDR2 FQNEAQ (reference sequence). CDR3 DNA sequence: TGTGCCAGCAGCGCAAATCAGGGGGCAAAAGAGCAGTACTTC. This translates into CASSANQGAKEQYF.

The CDR3 protein is CAWTSRSLETQYF. For the CDR3, the DNA is TGTGCCTGGACCAGTCGTTCTCTGGAGACCCAGTACTTC. The rearrangement joins TRBV30 to TRBJ2-5, with D hard to call. V lost 4 bases and J 5 bases, leaving 14 bases between the germline ends. Germline V gene data show CDR1 as GTSNPN and CDR2 as SVGIG (reference sequence). This CDR3 region has 13 residues.

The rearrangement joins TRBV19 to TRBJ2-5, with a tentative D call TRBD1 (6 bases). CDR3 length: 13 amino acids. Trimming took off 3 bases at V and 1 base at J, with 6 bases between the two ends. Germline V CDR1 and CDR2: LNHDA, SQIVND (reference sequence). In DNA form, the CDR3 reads TGTGCCAGTAGTATGGGGGCCCAAGAGACCCAGTACTTC. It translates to CASSMGAQETQYF.

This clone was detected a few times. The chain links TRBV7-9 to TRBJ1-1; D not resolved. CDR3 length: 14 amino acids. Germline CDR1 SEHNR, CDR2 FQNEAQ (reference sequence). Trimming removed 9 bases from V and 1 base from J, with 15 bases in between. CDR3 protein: CARGLLEGNTEAFF. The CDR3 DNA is TGTGCCAGAGGGCTCCTCGAGGGGAACACTGAAGCTTTCTTT.

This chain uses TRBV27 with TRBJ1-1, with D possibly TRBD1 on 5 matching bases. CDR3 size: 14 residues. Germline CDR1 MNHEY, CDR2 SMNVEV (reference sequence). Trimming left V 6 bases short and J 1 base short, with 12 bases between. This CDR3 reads CASSRAGPNTEAFF. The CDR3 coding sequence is TGTGCCAGCAGCCGAGCGGGGCCGAACACTGAAGCTTTCTTT.

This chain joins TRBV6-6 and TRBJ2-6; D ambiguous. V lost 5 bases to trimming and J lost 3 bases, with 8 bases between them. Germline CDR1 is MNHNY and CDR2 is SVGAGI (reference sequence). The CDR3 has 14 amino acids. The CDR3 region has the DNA TGTGCCAGCAGTCCGGTACGTGGGGCCAACGTCCTGACTTTC. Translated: CASSPVRGANVLTF.

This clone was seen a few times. CDR3 DNA sequence: TGTGCCAGCAGCTTAGCTCCGGGCCCAGGGGGCACTGAAGCTTTCTTT. Protein product: CASSLAPGPGGTEAFF. V usage is TRBV7-9 and J usage is TRBJ1-1; TRBD1 agrees at 7 bases. The CDR3 is 16 amino acids. Per the germline V gene, CDR1 is SEHNR and CDR2 is FQNEAQ (reference sequence). V trimming: 0 bases; J trimming: 4 bases; junction bases outside the gene matches: 8. Supplemented by reference TRBV7-9 and TRBJ1-1, the full variable domain reads DTGVSQNPRHKITKRGQNVTFRCDPISEHNRLYWYRQTLGQGPEFLTYFQNEAQLEKSRLLSDRFSAERPKGSFSTLEIQRTEQGDSAMYLCASSLAPGPGGTEAFFGQGTRLTVV.

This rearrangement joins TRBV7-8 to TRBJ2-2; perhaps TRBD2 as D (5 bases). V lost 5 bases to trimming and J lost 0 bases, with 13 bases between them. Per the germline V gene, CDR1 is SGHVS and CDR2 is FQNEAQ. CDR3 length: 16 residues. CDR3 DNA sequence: TGTGCCAGCAGCAGCGGACTCAGTACGAACACCGGGGAGCTGTTTTTT. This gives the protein CASSSGLSTNTGELFF.

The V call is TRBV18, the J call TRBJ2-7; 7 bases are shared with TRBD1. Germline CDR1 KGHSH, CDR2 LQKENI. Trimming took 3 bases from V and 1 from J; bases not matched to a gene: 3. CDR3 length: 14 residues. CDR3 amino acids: CASSPRDSSYEQYF. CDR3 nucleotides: TGTGCCAGCTCACCCCGGGACAGTTCCTACGAGCAGTACTTC.

The CDR3 coding sequence is TGTGCCAGCAGCCCGACAGGGGCATCAGATACGCAGTATTTT. Its protein is CASSPTGASDTQYF. V gene TRBV11-3 combines with J gene TRBJ2-3; 8 bases are a match to TRBD1. CDR3 length: 14 amino acids. J was trimmed by 4 bases and V by 5 bases; bases with no gene match: 5. CDR1 and CDR2 from the germline V gene are SGHNT and YENEEA.

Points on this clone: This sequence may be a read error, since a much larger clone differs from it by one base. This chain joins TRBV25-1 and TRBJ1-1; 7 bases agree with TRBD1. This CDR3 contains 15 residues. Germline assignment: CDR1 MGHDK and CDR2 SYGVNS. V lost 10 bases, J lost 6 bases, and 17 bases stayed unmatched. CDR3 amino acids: CATIQMTGPNAEAFF. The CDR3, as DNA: TGTGCCACTATACAAATGACAGGGCCAAACGCTGAAGCTTTCTTT.

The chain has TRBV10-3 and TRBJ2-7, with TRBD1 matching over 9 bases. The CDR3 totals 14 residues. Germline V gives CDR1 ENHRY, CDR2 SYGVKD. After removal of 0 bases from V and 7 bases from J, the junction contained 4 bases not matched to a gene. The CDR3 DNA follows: TGTGCCATCAGTGAGTCTGGGGACAGGGTTGAGCAGTACTTC. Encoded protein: CAISESGDRVEQYF.

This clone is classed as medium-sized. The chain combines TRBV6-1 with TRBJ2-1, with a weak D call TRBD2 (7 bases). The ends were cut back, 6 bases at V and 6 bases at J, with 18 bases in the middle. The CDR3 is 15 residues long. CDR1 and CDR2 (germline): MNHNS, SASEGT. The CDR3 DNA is TGTGCCAGCAGCCCAGGGGCTAGCGGTTTCAATGAGCAGTTCTTC. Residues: CASSPGASGFNEQFF.

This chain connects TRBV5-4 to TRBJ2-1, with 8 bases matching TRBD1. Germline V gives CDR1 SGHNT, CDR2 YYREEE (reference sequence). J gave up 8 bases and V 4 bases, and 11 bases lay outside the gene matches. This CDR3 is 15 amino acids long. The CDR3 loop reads CASSPRQGRGDEQFF. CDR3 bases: TGTGCCAGCAGCCCGAGACAGGGGCGCGGTGATGAGCAGTTCTTC.

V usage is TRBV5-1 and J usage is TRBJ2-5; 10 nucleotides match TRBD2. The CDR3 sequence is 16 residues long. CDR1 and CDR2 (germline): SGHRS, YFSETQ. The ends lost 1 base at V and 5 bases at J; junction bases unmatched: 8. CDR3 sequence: CASSLLGLAHTETQYF. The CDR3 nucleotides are TGCGCCAGCAGCTTGTTGGGACTAGCGCACACCGAGACCCAGTACTTC.

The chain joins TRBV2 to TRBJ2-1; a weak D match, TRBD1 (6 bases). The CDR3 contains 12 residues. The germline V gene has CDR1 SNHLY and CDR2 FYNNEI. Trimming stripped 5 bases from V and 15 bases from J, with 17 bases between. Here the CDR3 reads CASSLQWDIGFF. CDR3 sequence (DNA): TGTGCCAGCAGTCTCCAATGGGACATTGGGTTCTTC.